The 19 T cell receptor beta chains in this list originate from one sample, sequenced in a study of blood T cell repertoires in COVID-19. The data were produced by immunoSEQ multiplex PCR, yet TCRdb's version contains in-frame clones alone and is incomplete. The repertoire consists of 140,000 to 150,000 clones, with almost 90% occurring once and the leading ten covering roughly 2.1%. The sequenced sample consisted of peripheral blood. These receptors all stem from a human donor in a cohort sampled during active COVID-19.

The chain links TRBV5-1 to TRBJ2-1; D is perhaps TRBD2 (6 bases). This CDR3 comprises 18 residues. Germline V lookup: CDR1 SGHRS, CDR2 YFSETQ. The ends were cut back, 4 bases at V and 0 bases at J, with 20 bases in the middle. The DNA of the CDR3 is TGCGCCAGCAGCCCAGGTCCAACCTTTAGCGGCTCCTACAATGAGCAGTTCTTC. Translating gives CASSPGPTFSGSYNEQFF.

To note about this clone: A read error may produce the germline difference seen at one junction end. The chain combines TRBV7-7 with TRBJ2-2, with TRBD1 matching over 10 bases. Germline CDR1 is SSHAT and CDR2 is FNYEAQ (reference sequence). The CDR3 runs to 15 residues. CDR3 coding DNA: TGTGCTAGCAGCCCCGGGACAGGGGCCACCGGGGAGCTGTTTTTT. Protein: CASSPGTGATGELFF.

The V and J genes are TRBV10-3 and TRBJ1-1; no firm D call. With 3 bases removed from V and 4 bases from J, the gap between germline ends came to 12 bases. Germline V gives CDR1 ENHRY, CDR2 SYGVKD. The CDR3 totals 14 residues. Written as DNA, the CDR3 is TGTGCCATCAGTGACAGGCTTGAGCCCACTGAAGCTTTCTTT. Its translation is CAISDRLEPTEAFF.

For the CDR3, the DNA is TGTGCCAGTAGTACGCAAAAAATATCCGGGACTAGTCTCCGGCACTACGAGCAGTACTTC. Its protein product is CASSTQKISGTSLRHYEQYF. The J gene is TRBJ2-7, the V gene TRBV19; TRBD2 matches at 8 bases. After removal of 4 bases from V and 3 bases from J, the junction contained 23 bases not matched to a gene. The CDR3 has 20 amino acids. The germline gives CDR1 LNHDA, CDR2 SQIVND (reference sequence).

The chain carries TRBV29-1 and TRBJ1-2; D is ambiguous. The length of the CDR3 is 13 residues. Germline CDR1 and CDR2: SQVTM and ANQGSEA. Trimming took off 4 bases at V and 2 bases at J, with 11 bases between the two ends. The CDR3 protein is CSVGEGRNYGYTF. CDR3 sequence (DNA): TGCAGCGTTGGAGAAGGGAGGAACTATGGCTACACCTTC.

V gene TRBV30 combines with J gene TRBJ1-5; TRBD1 is a possible D gene (6 bases). V was cut by 3 bases and J by 5 bases, with 11 bases left in between. CDR1 and CDR2 from the germline V gene are GTSNPN and SVGIG (reference sequence). The CDR3 has 13 residues. The CDR3, as DNA: TGTGCCTGGAGCGGGGGGGCTGATCAGCCCCAGCATTTT. This translates into CAWSGGADQPQHF.

V gene TRBV29-1 combines with J gene TRBJ2-2; a possible D gene is TRBD1 (6 bases). Trimming left V 8 bases short and J 1 base short, with 20 bases between. Germline V lookup: CDR1 SQVTM, CDR2 ANQGSEA. This CDR3 region has 16 residues. CDR3 DNA sequence: TGCAGCACGATGATAACCGGGACACAGAACACCGGGGAGCTGTTTTTT. Translation: CSTMITGTQNTGELFF.

The CDR3 region has the DNA TGTGCCAGCAGCCAATTGACAAGGACCCAGTACTTC. Residues: CASSQLTRTQYF. The V gene is TRBV11-2, the J gene TRBJ2-5; D uncertain. The CDR3 has 12 amino acids. The germline V and J ends were trimmed by 5 bases and 7 bases, with 11 bases remaining between them. Germline V gene sequence: CDR1 SGHAT, CDR2 FQNNGV.

The DNA for the CDR3 is TGTGCCAGTAGTGTCAAACTTGGCACTGAAGCTTTCTTT. Translated: CASSVKLGTEAFF. V and J are TRBV19 and TRBJ1-1, with D unclear. V was trimmed by 5 bases and J by 4 bases, leaving 11 bases between them. Germline CDR1 LNHDA, CDR2 SQIVND (reference sequence). This CDR3 is 13 amino acids long.

This chain uses TRBV4-1 with TRBJ1-5; no clear D. V shed 0 bases and J shed 7 bases, with 22 bases lying between them. In germline, CDR1 is MGHRA, CDR2 YSYEKL. The CDR3 contains 18 residues. The CDR3 DNA sequence: TGCGCCAGCAGCCAAGATTTCCGGGAGGAGAGAGGGTTCCAGCCCCAGCATTTT. It specifies CASSQDFREERGFQPQHF.

This clone was counted between two and nine times. This chain connects TRBV5-4 to TRBJ2-1; 7 nucleotides align to TRBD2. CDR1 is SGHNT and CDR2 is YYREEE in the germline V gene (reference sequence). The CDR3 consists of 13 residues. J lost 4 bases, V lost 5 bases, and 3 bases had no gene match. CDR3 DNA: TGTGCCAGCAGGAGGGGAGGGTACAATGAGCAGTTCTTC. Translating gives CASRRGGYNEQFF.

V and J are TRBV9 and TRBJ1-5; D gene uncertain. Deletions cut 6 bases from V and 3 bases from J, with 13 bases between. This CDR3 has 14 residues. CDR1 SGDLS and CDR2 YYNGEE come from the germline V gene. CDR3 DNA sequence: TGTGCCAGCAACGAGGGAGAAAACAATCAGCCCCAGCATTTT. This codes for CASNEGENNQPQHF.

This CDR3 is CASSLAPRANSPLHF. The CDR3 region has the DNA TGCGCCAGCAGCTTGGCGCCCAGGGCCAATTCACCCCTCCACTTT. The chain combines TRBV5-1 with TRBJ1-6; the D gene is possibly TRBD1 (5 bases). Germline loops: CDR1 SGHRS, CDR2 YFSETQ. The CDR3 consists of 15 residues. Between the trimmed V and J ends, which lost 0 bases and 7 bases, there was a span of 11 bases.

V is TRBV11-3 and J is TRBJ2-2; D remains ambiguous. V lost 4 bases and J 5 bases, leaving 11 bases between the germline ends. The V gene's germline CDR1 is SGHNT and CDR2 YENEEA. The CDR3 runs 14 residues. The CDR3 loop reads CASSSGGETGELFF. The CDR3 DNA reads as TGTGCCAGCAGCTCCGGCGGTGAGACCGGGGAGCTGTTTTTT.

The chain joins TRBV7-9 to TRBJ2-1; D is undetermined. V was trimmed by 1 base and J by 10 bases, leaving 11 bases between them. CDR1 and CDR2 from the germline V gene are SEHNR and FQNEAQ (reference sequence). This CDR3 has 13 amino acids. Written as DNA, the CDR3 is TGTGCCAGCAGCTTAGTGGCCGGGTACGAGCAGTTCTTC. As protein: CASSLVAGYEQFF.

This sequence joins TRBV6-1 and TRBJ2-4, with D hard to call. V lost 1 base and J 6 bases, leaving 4 bases between the germline ends. CDR3 length: 12 amino acids. Germline CDR1 MNHNS, CDR2 SASEGT. The CDR3: CASSEGLNIQYF. For the CDR3, the DNA is TGTGCCAGCAGTGAAGGGCTAAACATTCAGTACTTC.

This chain connects TRBV28 to TRBJ1-1; TRBD1 aligns across 7 bases. Trimming cost V 4 bases and J 4 bases; bases outside gene matches: 6. CDR3 length equals 14 residues. Germline CDR1 and CDR2: MDHEN and SYDVKM. Here the CDR3 DNA reads TGTGCCAGCAGTTCGACAGGGTCGGCCACTGAAGCTTTCTTT. This codes for CASSSTGSATEAFF.

This clone has more than one count but fewer than ten. The rearrangement joins TRBV11-2 to TRBJ1-3; maybe TRBD1 (5 bases). Between the trimmed V and J ends, which lost 1 base and 1 base, there was a span of 11 bases. The germline gives CDR1 SGHAT, CDR2 FQNNGV. The CDR3 spans 16 residues. CDR3 residues: CASSLADRFSGNTIYF. In DNA, the CDR3 is TGTGCCAGCAGCTTAGCCGACAGATTTTCTGGAAACACCATATATTTT.

The rearrangement uses TRBV5-4 and TRBJ2-5; TRBD2 aligns across 8 bases. CDR1 is SGHNT and CDR2 is YYREEE in the germline V gene (reference sequence). The CDR3 consists of 15 residues. With V trimmed by 1 base and J by 3 bases, 5 bases remained unmatched. The CDR3 coding sequence is TGTGCCAGCAGCTTGCTTACTAGCGGAAAAGAGACCCAGTACTTC. Translation: CASSLLTSGKETQYF.